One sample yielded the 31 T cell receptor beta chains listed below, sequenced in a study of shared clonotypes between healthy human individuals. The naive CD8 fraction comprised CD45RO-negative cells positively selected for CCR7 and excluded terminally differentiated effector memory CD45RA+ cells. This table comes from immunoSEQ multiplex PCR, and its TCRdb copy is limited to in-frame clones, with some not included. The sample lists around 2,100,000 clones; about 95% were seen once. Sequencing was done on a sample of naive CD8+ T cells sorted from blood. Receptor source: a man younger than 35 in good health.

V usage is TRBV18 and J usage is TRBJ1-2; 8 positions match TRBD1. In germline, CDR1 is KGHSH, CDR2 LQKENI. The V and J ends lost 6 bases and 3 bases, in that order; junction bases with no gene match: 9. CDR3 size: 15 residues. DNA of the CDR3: TGTGCCAGCTCTACAGGACAGGGCGACGACTATGGCTACACCTTC. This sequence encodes CASSTGQGDDYGYTF.

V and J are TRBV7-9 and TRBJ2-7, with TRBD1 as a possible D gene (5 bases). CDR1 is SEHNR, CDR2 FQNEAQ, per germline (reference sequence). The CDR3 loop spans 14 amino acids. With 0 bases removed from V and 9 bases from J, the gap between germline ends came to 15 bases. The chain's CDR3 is CASSLALAPGMQYF. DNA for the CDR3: TGTGCCAGCAGCTTAGCGCTGGCCCCAGGGATGCAGTACTTC.

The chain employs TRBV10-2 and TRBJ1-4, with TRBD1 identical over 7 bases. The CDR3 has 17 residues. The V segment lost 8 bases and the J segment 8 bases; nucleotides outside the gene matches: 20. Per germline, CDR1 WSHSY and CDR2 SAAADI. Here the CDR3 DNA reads TGCGCCAGCGGGCAAGACGAAGAGGGGGCGGAATGGGAAAAACTGTTTTTT. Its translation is CASGQDEEGAEWEKLFF.

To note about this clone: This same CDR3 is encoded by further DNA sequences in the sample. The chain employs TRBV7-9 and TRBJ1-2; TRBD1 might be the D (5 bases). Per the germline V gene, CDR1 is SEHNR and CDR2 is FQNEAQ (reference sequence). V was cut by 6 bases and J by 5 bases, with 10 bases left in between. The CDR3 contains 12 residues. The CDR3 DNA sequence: TGTGCCAGCAGTCCTGGGGGTTATGGCTACACCTTC. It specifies CASSPGGYGYTF.

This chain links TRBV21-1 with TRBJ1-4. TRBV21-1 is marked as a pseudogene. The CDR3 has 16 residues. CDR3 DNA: TGTGCCAGCAGCAAAGGGACGAGGGGTTGGGGCGAAAAACTGTTTTTT. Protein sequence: CASSKGTRGWGEKLFF.

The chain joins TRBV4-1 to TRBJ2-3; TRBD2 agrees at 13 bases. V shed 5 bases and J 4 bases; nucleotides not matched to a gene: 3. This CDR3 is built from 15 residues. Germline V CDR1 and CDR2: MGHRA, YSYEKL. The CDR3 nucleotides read TGCGCCAGCAGCTATACTAGCGGGGGGGCAGATACGCAGTATTTT. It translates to CASSYTSGGADTQYF.

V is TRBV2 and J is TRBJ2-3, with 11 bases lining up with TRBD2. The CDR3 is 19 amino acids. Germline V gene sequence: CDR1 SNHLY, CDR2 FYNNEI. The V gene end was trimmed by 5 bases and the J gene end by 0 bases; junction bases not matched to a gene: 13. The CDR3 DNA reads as TGTGCCAGCAGTTTCCTAGCGGGGGGCTCGGGATCTAGCACAGATACGCAGTATTTT. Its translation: CASSFLAGGSGSSTDTQYF.

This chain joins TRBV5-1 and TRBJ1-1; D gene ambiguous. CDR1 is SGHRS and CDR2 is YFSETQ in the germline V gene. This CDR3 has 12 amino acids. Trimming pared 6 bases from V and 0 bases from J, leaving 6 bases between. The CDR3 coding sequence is TGCGCCAGCATAGATATGAACACTGAAGCTTTCTTT. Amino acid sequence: CASIDMNTEAFF.

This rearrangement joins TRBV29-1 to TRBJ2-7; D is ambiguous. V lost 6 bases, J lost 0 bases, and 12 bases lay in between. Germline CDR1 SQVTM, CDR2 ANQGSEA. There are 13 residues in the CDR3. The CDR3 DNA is TGCAGCGTCCAAGGGTTCACCTCCTACGAGCAGTACTTC. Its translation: CSVQGFTSYEQYF.

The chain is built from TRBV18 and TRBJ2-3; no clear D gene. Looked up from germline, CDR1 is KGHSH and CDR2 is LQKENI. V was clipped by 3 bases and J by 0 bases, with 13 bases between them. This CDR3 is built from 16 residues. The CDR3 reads CASSPSRAASTDTQYF. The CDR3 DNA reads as TGTGCCAGCTCACCTTCTCGAGCAGCTAGCACAGATACGCAGTATTTT. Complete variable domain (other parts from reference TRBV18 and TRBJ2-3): NAGVMQNPRHLVRRRGQEARLRCSPMKGHSHVYWYRQLPEEGLKFMVYLQKENIIDESGMPKERFSAEFPKEGPSILRIQQVVRGDSAAYFCASSPSRAASTDTQYFGPGTRLTVL.

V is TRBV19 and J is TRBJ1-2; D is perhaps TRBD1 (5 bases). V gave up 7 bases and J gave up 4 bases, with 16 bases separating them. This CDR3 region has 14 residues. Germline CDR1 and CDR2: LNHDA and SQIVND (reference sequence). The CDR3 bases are TGTGCCAGTACTACCGGGGGGACGGGCTATGGCTACACCTTC. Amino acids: CASTTGGTGYGYTF.

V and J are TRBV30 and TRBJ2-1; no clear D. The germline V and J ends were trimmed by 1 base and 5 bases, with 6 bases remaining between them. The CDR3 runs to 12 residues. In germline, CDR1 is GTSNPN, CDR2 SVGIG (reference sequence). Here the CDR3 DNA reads TGTGCCTGGAGTGAAACGGACAATGAGCAGTTCTTC. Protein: CAWSETDNEQFF.

CDR3 protein: CASSAGREVDRQYF. CDR3 in DNA: TGTGCCAGCAGCGCCGGGAGGGAGGTGGATCGGCAGTACTTC. The chain links TRBV9 to TRBJ2-7; 8 nucleotides line up with TRBD2. The CDR3 length is 14 residues. Germline V gives CDR1 SGDLS, CDR2 YYNGEE. Trimming removed 3 bases from V and 9 bases from J; junction bases left unmatched: 11. The full variable domain, in which reference TRBV9 and TRBJ2-7 provide the parts outside the CDR3, is DSGVTQTPKHLITATGQRVTLRCSPRSGDLSVYWYQQSLDQGLQFLIQYYNGEERAKGNILERFSAQQFPDLHSELNLSSLELGDSALYFCASSAGREVDRQYFGPGTRLTVT.

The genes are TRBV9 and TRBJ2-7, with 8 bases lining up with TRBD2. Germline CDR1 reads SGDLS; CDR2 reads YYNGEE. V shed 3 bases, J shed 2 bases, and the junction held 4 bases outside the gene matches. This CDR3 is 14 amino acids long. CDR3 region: CASSANSGTYEQYF. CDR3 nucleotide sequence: TGTGCCAGCAGCGCCAATAGCGGGACCTACGAGCAGTACTTC. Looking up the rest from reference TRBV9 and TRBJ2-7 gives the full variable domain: DSGVTQTPKHLITATGQRVTLRCSPRSGDLSVYWYQQSLDQGLQFLIQYYNGEERAKGNILERFSAQQFPDLHSELNLSSLELGDSALYFCASSANSGTYEQYFGPGTRLTVT.

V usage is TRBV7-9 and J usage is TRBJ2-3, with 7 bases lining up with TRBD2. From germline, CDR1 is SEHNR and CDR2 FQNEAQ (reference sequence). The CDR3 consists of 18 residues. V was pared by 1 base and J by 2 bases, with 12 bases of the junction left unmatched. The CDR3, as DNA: TGTGCCAGCAGCTTAGATGGCGGGAGCTTTTCGTCCACAGATACGCAGTATTTT. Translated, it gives CASSLDGGSFSSTDTQYF.

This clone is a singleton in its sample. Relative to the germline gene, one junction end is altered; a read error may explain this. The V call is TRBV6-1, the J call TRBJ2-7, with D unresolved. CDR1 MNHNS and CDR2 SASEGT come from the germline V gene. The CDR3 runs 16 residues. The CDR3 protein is CASREEVLSGAYEQYF. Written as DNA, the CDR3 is TGTGCCAGCAGGGAAGAAGTTCTCTCAGGTGCCTACGAGCAGTACTTC.

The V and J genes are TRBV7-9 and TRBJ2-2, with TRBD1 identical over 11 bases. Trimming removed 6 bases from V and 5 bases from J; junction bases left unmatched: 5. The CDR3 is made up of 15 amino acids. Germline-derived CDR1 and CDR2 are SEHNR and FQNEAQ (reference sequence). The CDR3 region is CASRPGQGATGELFF. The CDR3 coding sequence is TGTGCCAGCAGACCAGGACAGGGGGCTACCGGGGAGCTGTTTTTT. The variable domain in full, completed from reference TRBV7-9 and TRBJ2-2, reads DTGVSQNPRHKITKRGQNVTFRCDPISEHNRLYWYRQTLGQGPEFLTYFQNEAQLEKSRLLSDRFSAERPKGSFSTLEIQRTEQGDSAMYLCASRPGQGATGELFFGEGSRLTVL.

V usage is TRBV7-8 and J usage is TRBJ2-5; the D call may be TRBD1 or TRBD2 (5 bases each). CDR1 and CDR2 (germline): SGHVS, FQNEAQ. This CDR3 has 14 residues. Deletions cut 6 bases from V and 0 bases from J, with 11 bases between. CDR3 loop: CASRLGTDQETQYF. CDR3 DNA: TGTGCCAGCAGACTTGGGACGGACCAAGAGACCCAGTACTTC.

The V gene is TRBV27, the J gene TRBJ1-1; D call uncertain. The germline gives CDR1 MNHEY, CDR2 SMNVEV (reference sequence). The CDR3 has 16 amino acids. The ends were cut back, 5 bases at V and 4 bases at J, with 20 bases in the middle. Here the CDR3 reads CASSPSVGQALTEAFF. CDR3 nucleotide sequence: TGTGCCAGCAGTCCCTCGGTCGGGCAGGCCCTCACTGAAGCTTTCTTT.

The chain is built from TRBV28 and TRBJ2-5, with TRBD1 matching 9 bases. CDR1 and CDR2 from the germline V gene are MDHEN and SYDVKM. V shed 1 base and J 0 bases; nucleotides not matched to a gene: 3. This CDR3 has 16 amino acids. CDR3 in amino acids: CASSLYGTGYQETQYF. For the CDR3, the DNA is TGTGCCAGCAGTTTATATGGGACAGGGTACCAAGAGACCCAGTACTTC.

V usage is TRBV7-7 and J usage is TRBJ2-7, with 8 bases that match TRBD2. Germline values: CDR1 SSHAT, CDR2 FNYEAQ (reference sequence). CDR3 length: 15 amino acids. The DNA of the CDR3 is TGTGCTAGCAGCCCCCCGGGGGTAGCGGGGCGCACAGCGTCTGTC. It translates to CASSPPGVAGRTASV.

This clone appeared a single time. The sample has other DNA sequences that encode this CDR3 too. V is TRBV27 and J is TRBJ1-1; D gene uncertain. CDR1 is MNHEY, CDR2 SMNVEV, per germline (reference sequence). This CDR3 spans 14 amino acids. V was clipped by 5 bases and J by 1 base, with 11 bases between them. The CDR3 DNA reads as TGTGCCAGCAGTCCGCTGACCGGGAACACTGAAGCTTTCTTT. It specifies CASSPLTGNTEAFF.

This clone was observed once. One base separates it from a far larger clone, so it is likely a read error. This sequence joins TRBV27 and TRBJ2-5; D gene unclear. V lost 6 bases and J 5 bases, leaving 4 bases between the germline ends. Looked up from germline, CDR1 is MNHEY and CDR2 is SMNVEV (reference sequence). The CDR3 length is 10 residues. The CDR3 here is CASRGETQYF. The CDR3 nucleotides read TGTGCCAGCAGGGGGGAGACCCAGTACTTC.

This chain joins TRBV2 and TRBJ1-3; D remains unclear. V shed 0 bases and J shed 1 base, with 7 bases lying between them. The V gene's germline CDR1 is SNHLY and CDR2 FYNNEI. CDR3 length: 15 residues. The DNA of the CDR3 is TGTGCCAGCAGTGAAGCCTTCCAATCTGGAAACACCATATATTTT. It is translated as CASSEAFQSGNTIYF. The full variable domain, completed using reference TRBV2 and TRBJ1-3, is EPEVTQTPSHQVTQMGQEVILRCVPISNHLYFYWYRQILGQKVEFLVSFYNNEISEKSEIFDDQFSVERPDGSNFTLKIRSTKLEDSAMYFCASSEAFQSGNTIYFGEGSWLTVV.

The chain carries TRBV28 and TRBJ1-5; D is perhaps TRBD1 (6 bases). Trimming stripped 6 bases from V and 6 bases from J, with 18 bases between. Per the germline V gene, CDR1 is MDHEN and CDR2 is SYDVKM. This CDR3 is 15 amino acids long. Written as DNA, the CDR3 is TGTGCCAGCAGACCCGGCCCAACAGGGAGTCAGCCCCAGCATTTT. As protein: CASRPGPTGSQPQHF.

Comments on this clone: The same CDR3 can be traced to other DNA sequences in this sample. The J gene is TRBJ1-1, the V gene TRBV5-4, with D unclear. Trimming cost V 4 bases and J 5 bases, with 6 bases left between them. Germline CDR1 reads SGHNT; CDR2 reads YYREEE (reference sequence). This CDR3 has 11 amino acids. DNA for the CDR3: TGTGCCAGCAGCGTCGGAACTGAAGCTTTCTTT. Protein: CASSVGTEAFF.

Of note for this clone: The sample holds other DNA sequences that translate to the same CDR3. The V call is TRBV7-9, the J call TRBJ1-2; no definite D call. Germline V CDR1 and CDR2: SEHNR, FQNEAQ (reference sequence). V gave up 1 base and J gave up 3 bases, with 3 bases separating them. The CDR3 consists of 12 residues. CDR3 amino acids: CASSLGYYGYTF. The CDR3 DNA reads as TGTGCCAGCAGCTTAGGATACTATGGCTACACCTTC.

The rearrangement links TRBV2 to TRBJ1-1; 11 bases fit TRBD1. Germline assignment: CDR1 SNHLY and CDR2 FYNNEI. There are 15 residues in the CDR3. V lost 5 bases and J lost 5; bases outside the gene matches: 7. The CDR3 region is CASSPDRGHWTEAFF. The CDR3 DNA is TGTGCCAGCAGTCCGGACAGGGGGCATTGGACTGAAGCTTTCTTT.

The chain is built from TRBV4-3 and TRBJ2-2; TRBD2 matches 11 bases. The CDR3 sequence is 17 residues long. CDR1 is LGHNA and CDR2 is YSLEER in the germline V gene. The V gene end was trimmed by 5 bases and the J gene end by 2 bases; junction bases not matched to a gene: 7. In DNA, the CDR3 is TGCGCCAGCAGCTACCTAGCGGGAGGCTATAACACCGGGGAGCTGTTTTTT. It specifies CASSYLAGGYNTGELFF.

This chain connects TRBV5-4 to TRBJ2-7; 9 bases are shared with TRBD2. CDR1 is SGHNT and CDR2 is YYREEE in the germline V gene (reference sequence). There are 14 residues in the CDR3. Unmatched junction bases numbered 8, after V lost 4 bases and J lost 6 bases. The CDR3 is CASSPGTSSLEQYF. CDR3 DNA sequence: TGTGCCAGCAGCCCCGGGACTAGCAGTCTCGAGCAGTACTTC.

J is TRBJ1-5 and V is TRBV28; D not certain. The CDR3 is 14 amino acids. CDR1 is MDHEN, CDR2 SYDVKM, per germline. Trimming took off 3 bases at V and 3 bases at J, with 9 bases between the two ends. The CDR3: CASSFRPLNQPQHF. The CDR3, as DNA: TGTGCCAGCAGTTTCCGCCCACTCAATCAGCCCCAGCATTTT.